What follows are 31 T cell receptor beta chains derived from one specimen sequenced in a study of beta chain features in type 1 diabetes. Expressed TCRB transcripts were sequenced because the entire RNA isolate underwent reverse transcription. The table came from immunoSEQ multiplex PCR; TCRdb's copy has only in-frame clones and leaves some out. The sample contains 310,000 or so clones, less than 9.5% of which appear only once. Input material: central memory CD4+ T cells from blood. The receptors shown here come from a woman younger than 30 in good health.

The rearrangement joins TRBV7-3 to TRBJ2-3; no definite D call. The CDR3 has 13 residues. CDR1 is SGHTA, CDR2 FQGTGA, per germline. V lost 7 bases, J lost 3 bases, and 11 bases lay in between. CDR3 protein: CASTPSQTDTQYF. The CDR3 DNA sequence: TGTGCCAGCACCCCCAGTCAGACAGATACGCAGTATTTT.

This clone has just a few counts. The chain couples TRBV28 to TRBJ2-3; D is possibly TRBD2 (5 bases). The CDR3 is 14 amino acids. With 10 bases removed from V and 1 base from J, the gap between germline ends came to 15 bases. Germline loops: CDR1 MDHEN, CDR2 SYDVKM. The CDR3 bases are TGTGCCACCGCGACATTACTAGGCACAGATACGCAGTATTTT. It translates to CATATLLGTDTQYF.

This clone has more than one count but fewer than ten. The chain has TRBV7-2 and TRBJ1-4; D gene uncertain. Trimming stripped 1 base from V and 2 bases from J, with 8 bases between. Germline CDR1 reads SGHTA; CDR2 reads FQGNSA. This CDR3 contains 15 residues. The DNA of the CDR3 is TGTGCCAGCAGCTTAGTACGGCAGACTAATGAAAAACTGTTTTTT. Encoded protein: CASSLVRQTNEKLFF.

As to this clone: The sample contains more than one DNA sequence encoding this CDR3. The rearrangement uses TRBV28 and TRBJ1-1; 9 bases align to TRBD1. Trimming at V came to 6 bases and at J to 5 bases, leaving 1 base not matched to a gene. This CDR3 region has 12 residues. Per germline, CDR1 MDHEN and CDR2 SYDVKM. In DNA form, the CDR3 reads TGTGCCAGCAGGACAGGGGGTACTGAAGCTTTCTTT. This sequence encodes CASRTGGTEAFF.

The chain joins TRBV5-1 to TRBJ1-5; 7 nucleotides match TRBD1. This CDR3 has 14 residues. The germline V gene has CDR1 SGHRS and CDR2 YFSETQ. The J segment lost 2 bases and the V segment lost 3 bases, leaving 2 bases of the junction unmatched. The CDR3 reads CASSSGQGNQPQHF. CDR3 bases: TGCGCCAGCAGCTCAGGACAGGGCAATCAGCCCCAGCATTTT. The whole variable domain, filled in from reference TRBV5-1 and TRBJ1-5, reads KAGVTQTPRYLIKTRGQQVTLSCSPISGHRSVSWYQQTPGQGLQFLFEYFSETQRNKGNFPGRFSGRQFSNSRSEMNVSTLELGDSALYLCASSSGQGNQPQHFGDGTRLSIL.

This clone showed up many times. The genes are TRBV4-1 and TRBJ2-1; the match to TRBD2 covers 7 bases. Germline CDR1 is MGHRA and CDR2 is YSYEKL. The CDR3 extends over 18 amino acids. J was trimmed by 8 bases and V by 0 bases; bases with no gene match: 16. CDR3 nucleotide sequence: TGCGCCAGCAGCCAAGAGGGACCAAGGGGCGGGAGTGCCGATGAGCAGTTCTTC. It encodes CASSQEGPRGGSADEQFF.

This clone appeared once. The rearrangement joins TRBV6-5 to TRBJ2-3, with 7 bases lining up with TRBD1. Germline CDR1 is MNHEY and CDR2 is SVGAGI. J was trimmed by 6 bases and V by 5 bases; bases with no gene match: 11. The CDR3 covers 15 residues. The CDR3 reads CASSGRQGGTDTQYF. The CDR3 bases are TGTGCCAGCAGTGGACGACAGGGCGGTACTGATACGCAGTATTTT.

The DNA of the CDR3 is TGTGCCAGCAGCAAGGGGACAGGGCTTGGAGAGACCCAGTACTTC. It encodes CASSKGTGLGETQYF. This chain uses TRBV7-3 with TRBJ2-5; 9 bases are shared with TRBD1. The trim removed 5 bases at V and 4 bases at J, leaving 8 bases unmatched. Germline V lookup: CDR1 SGHTA, CDR2 FQGTGA. The CDR3 runs 15 residues.

This clone was found a few times. The chain carries TRBV5-1 and TRBJ2-2; D is unresolved. Germline lookup yields CDR1 SGHRS and CDR2 YFSETQ. The CDR3 is made up of 12 amino acids. V lost 4 bases to trimming and J lost 7 bases, with 8 bases between them. The CDR3 region is CASSHPGGELFF. The DNA for the CDR3 is TGCGCCAGCAGCCACCCAGGCGGGGAGCTGTTTTTT.

In its sample, this clone was seen a few times. The J gene is TRBJ1-1, the V gene TRBV14; D is uncertain. Trimming pared 4 bases from V and 8 bases from J, leaving 14 bases between. Germline values: CDR1 SGHDN, CDR2 FVKESK. This CDR3 has 13 amino acids. Here the CDR3 DNA reads TGTGCCAGCAGCCTCGTTATGGCAACCGAAGCTTTCTTT. Translation: CASSLVMATEAFF.

V is TRBV7-9 and J is TRBJ2-5, with 9 nucleotides matching TRBD2. The length of the CDR3 is 14 residues. Germline assignment: CDR1 SEHNR and CDR2 FQNEAQ (reference sequence). Germline trimming cut 5 bases from V and 7 bases from J; bases unmatched to any gene: 8. The CDR3 coding sequence is TGTGCCAGCAGCCCCGGGACTAGCTTTGGGACCCAGTACTTC. Translating gives CASSPGTSFGTQYF.

CDR3 sequence (DNA): TGTGCCAGCAGCCAAGAAGGGCAGCTAAATGGCTACACCTTC. This gives the protein CASSQEGQLNGYTF. The V call is TRBV4-2, the J call TRBJ1-2; D gene unclear. The CDR3 loop spans 14 amino acids. Germline CDR1 reads LGHNA; CDR2 reads YNFKEQ. Trimming cost V 0 bases and J 6 bases, with 11 bases left between them.

This clone was picked up many times. The V and J genes are TRBV7-2 and TRBJ2-3; a possible D gene is TRBD1 (6 bases). The germline gives CDR1 SGHTA, CDR2 FQGNSA. The CDR3 sequence is 16 residues long. Trimming shortened V by 7 bases and J by 0 bases, and 17 bases separated the two germline ends. CDR3 amino acids: CASTLGQGISTDTQYF. The CDR3 DNA sequence: TGTGCCAGCACCCTTGGCCAGGGGATTAGCACAGATACGCAGTATTTT.

This clone was picked up a small number of times. The chain employs TRBV27 and TRBJ2-3; a weak D match, TRBD1 (6 bases). Looked up from germline, CDR1 is MNHEY and CDR2 is SMNVEV (reference sequence). V gave up 6 bases and J gave up 4 bases, with 11 bases separating them. This CDR3 region has 13 residues. The CDR3, as DNA: TGTGCCAGCAGACCCAGGGGCGCAGATACGCAGTATTTT. This translates into CASRPRGADTQYF.

This sequence joins TRBV18 and TRBJ2-5, with D perhaps TRBD1 (5 bases). Germline loops: CDR1 KGHSH, CDR2 LQKENI. The CDR3 totals 13 residues. Trimming stripped 4 bases from V and 4 bases from J, with 10 bases between. DNA for the CDR3: TGTGCCAGCTCACTACAGGTGGGAGAGACCCAGTACTTC. Its protein is CASSLQVGETQYF.

This clone came up many times. The gene calls are TRBV28 and TRBJ2-5, with TRBD1 identical over 8 bases. Losses at the gene ends were 7 bases for V and 4 bases for J; bases not matched to a gene: 8. CDR1 is MDHEN, CDR2 SYDVKM, per germline. The CDR3 runs 14 residues. The DNA of the CDR3 is TGTGCCAGCAATGACAGGGGCAATACAGAGACCCAGTACTTC. It translates to CASNDRGNTETQYF.

The chain recombines TRBV7-9 with TRBJ2-3; D remains unclear. Germline V gene sequence: CDR1 SEHNR, CDR2 FQNEAQ (reference sequence). The V gene lost 5 bases and the J gene lost 4 bases, with 22 bases spanning the gap. CDR3 length: 17 amino acids. As DNA, the CDR3 is TGTGCCAGCAGCAACCCACGCTGGAAGGGATCGGCAGATACGCAGTATTTT. This sequence encodes CASSNPRWKGSADTQYF. Filled out from reference TRBV7-9 and TRBJ2-3, the complete variable domain reads DTGVSQNPRHKITKRGQNVTFRCDPISEHNRLYWYRQTLGQGPEFLTYFQNEAQLEKSRLLSDRFSAERPKGSFSTLEIQRTEQGDSAMYLCASSNPRWKGSADTQYFGPGTRLTVL.

This chain connects TRBV15 to TRBJ2-7, with TRBD2 matching over 7 bases. This CDR3 has 15 residues. Germline trimming cut 1 base from V and 2 bases from J; bases unmatched to any gene: 5. Germline CDR1 reads LNHNV; CDR2 reads YYDKDF (reference sequence). CDR3 in amino acids: CATSRAPAGTYEQYF. The CDR3 region has the DNA TGTGCCACCAGCAGAGCGCCAGCGGGAACCTACGAGCAGTACTTC. Full variable domain (rest looked up from reference TRBV15 and TRBJ2-7): DAMVIQNPRYQVTQFGKPVTLSCSQTLNHNVMYWYQQKSSQAPKLLFHYYDKDFNNEADTPDNFQSRRPNTSFCFLDIRSPGLGDTAMYLCATSRAPAGTYEQYFGPGTRLTVT.

This clone has a handful of counts. The chain uses TRBV27 and TRBJ2-2, with TRBD2 identical over 9 bases. V lost 4 bases and J lost 6; bases outside the gene matches: 3. CDR3 length equals 14 residues. The germline V gene encodes CDR1 MNHEY and CDR2 SMNVEV (reference sequence). DNA of the CDR3: TGTGCCAGCAGTTGGGGACTAGCCCCCGGGGAGCTGTTTTTT. It encodes CASSWGLAPGELFF.

The chain links TRBV4-2 to TRBJ2-3; the match to TRBD2 covers 7 bases. The V gene's germline CDR1 is LGHNA and CDR2 YNFKEQ. V lost 4 bases and J lost 2; bases outside the gene matches: 6. The CDR3 length is 15 residues. CDR3 residues: CASSLLGGYTDTQYF. The CDR3 nucleotides read TGTGCCAGCAGCCTGCTCGGGGGGTACACAGATACGCAGTATTTT.

This clone was detected a few times. V gene TRBV7-2 combines with J gene TRBJ2-3; 7 bases are a match to TRBD2. Germline V gene lookup returns CDR1 SGHTA and CDR2 FQGNSA. The V gene end was trimmed by 1 base and the J gene end by 6 bases; junction bases not matched to a gene: 7. The CDR3 is made up of 15 amino acids. Written as DNA, the CDR3 is TGTGCCAGCAGCTTAGAGCCGACTAGCCTGGATACGCAGTATTTT. Translation gives CASSLEPTSLDTQYF.

This clone was recorded a few times. The rearrangement links TRBV9 to TRBJ2-1; 8 positions match TRBD1. This CDR3 spans 16 amino acids. Germline values: CDR1 SGDLS, CDR2 YYNGEE. V was clipped by 4 bases and J by 0 bases; unmatched bases: 6. This CDR3 reads CASSNPGGSSYNEQFF. CDR3 in DNA: TGTGCCAGCAGCAACCCAGGGGGCAGCTCCTACAATGAGCAGTTCTTC.

This chain uses TRBV5-1 with TRBJ2-5; D gene ambiguous. CDR3 length equals 13 residues. Germline loops: CDR1 SGHRS, CDR2 YFSETQ. Between the trimmed V and J ends, which lost 3 bases and 4 bases, there was a span of 10 bases. The CDR3 DNA is TGCGCCAGCAGCTACGCTGGGGTAGAGACCCAGTACTTC. The encoded protein is CASSYAGVETQYF.

This chain joins TRBV19 and TRBJ2-1; TRBD1 aligns across 10 bases. The CDR3 runs 15 residues. V was pared by 4 bases and J by 7 bases, with 7 bases of the junction left unmatched. CDR1 LNHDA and CDR2 SQIVND come from the germline V gene (reference sequence). The CDR3 loop reads CASSRGGQGRNEQFF. The CDR3 coding sequence is TGTGCCAGTAGTAGAGGGGGACAGGGGAGGAATGAGCAGTTCTTC. Based on the CDR3 plus reference TRBV19 and TRBJ2-1, the full variable domain is DGGITQSPKYLFRKEGQNVTLSCEQNLNHDAMYWYRQDPGQGLRLIYYSQIVNDFQKGDIAEGYSVSREKKESFPLTVTSAQKNPTAFYLCASSRGGQGRNEQFFGPGTRLTVL.

This clone has only a few counts. J is TRBJ1-2 and V is TRBV11-3; D is unclear. CDR3 length: 11 amino acids. CDR1 and CDR2 from the germline V gene are SGHNT and YENEEA. V shed 6 bases and J shed 12 bases, with 14 bases lying between them. The DNA for the CDR3 is TGTGCCAGCAGTCCCTCCGTCGGGCACACCTTC. It codes for CASSPSVGHTF.

The gene calls are TRBV7-2 and TRBJ2-5; 9 bases agree with TRBD1. The V gene end was trimmed by 4 bases and the J gene end by 5 bases; junction bases not matched to a gene: 5. The CDR3 is 14 residues long. Germline V CDR1 and CDR2: SGHTA, FQGNSA. The CDR3 spells CASSYRDRDETQYF. The CDR3 DNA follows: TGTGCCAGCAGCTACCGGGACAGGGACGAGACCCAGTACTTC.

This clone was seen a few times. Distinct nucleotide sequences in the sample also encode this CDR3. The chain is built from TRBV6-6 and TRBJ1-4, with TRBD1 matching over 9 bases. This CDR3 is built from 15 residues. Trimming took 2 bases from V and 8 from J; bases not matched to a gene: 6. From germline, CDR1 is MNHNY and CDR2 SVGAGI (reference sequence). CDR3 DNA: TGTGCCAGCAGTTACCCGCCGGGACAGGGCGAAAAACTGTTTTTT. It is translated as CASSYPPGQGEKLFF.

This clone has just a few counts. The chain is built from TRBV18 and TRBJ2-1, with unresolved D. Germline V CDR1 and CDR2: KGHSH, LQKENI. CDR3 length equals 16 residues. Trimming stripped 2 bases from V and 8 bases from J, with 19 bases between. CDR3 bases: TGTGCCAGCTCACCAATGGTAGCCACTGTAGCAGATGAGCAGTTCTTC. Translation gives CASSPMVATVADEQFF.

This clone was seen more than once but under ten times. The V call is TRBV6-1, the J call TRBJ1-1, with a weak D call TRBD1 (5 bases). The germline V and J ends were trimmed by 7 bases and 0 bases, with 9 bases remaining between them. CDR1 MNHNS and CDR2 SASEGT come from the germline V gene. The CDR3 totals 13 residues. The CDR3 here is CASKQVLNTEAFF. The CDR3 DNA sequence: TGTGCCAGCAAACAGGTATTGAACACTGAAGCTTTCTTT.

This clone came up many times. The chain is built from TRBV9 and TRBJ2-5; D possibly corresponds to TRBD2 (6 bases). Trimming cost V 0 bases and J 5 bases, with 17 bases left between them. The germline V gene has CDR1 SGDLS and CDR2 YYNGEE. This CDR3 contains 16 residues. CDR3 sequence (DNA): TGTGCCAGCAGCGTAGTGGGGCATGGCGGGAAGGAGACCCAGTACTTC. Its translation: CASSVVGHGGKETQYF.

This clone came up many times. The rearrangement links TRBV18 to TRBJ2-2; D assignment may be TRBD1 or TRBD2 (5 bases each). Looked up from germline, CDR1 is KGHSH and CDR2 is LQKENI. V dropped 4 bases and J dropped 1 base, with 10 bases sitting between them. The CDR3 is 15 residues long. For the CDR3, the DNA is TGTGCCAGCTCACAGGGGACCAGGAACACCGGGGAGCTGTTTTTT. Translating it yields CASSQGTRNTGELFF.